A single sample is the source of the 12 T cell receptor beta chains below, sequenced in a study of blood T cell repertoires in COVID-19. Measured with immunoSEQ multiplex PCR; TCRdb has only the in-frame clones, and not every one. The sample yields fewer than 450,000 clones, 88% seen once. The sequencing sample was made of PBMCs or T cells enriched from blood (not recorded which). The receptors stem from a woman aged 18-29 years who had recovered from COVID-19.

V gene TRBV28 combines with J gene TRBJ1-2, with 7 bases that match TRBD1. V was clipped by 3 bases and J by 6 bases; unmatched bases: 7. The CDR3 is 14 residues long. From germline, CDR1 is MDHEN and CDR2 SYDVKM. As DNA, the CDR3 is TGTGCCAGCAGTTTTCTGCAGGGGGTTGATGGCTACACCTTC. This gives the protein CASSFLQGVDGYTF.

In nucleotides, the CDR3 is TGCGCCAGCAGCCAGTACGACAGGGGTCACGAGCAGTACTTC. Translating gives CASSQYDRGHEQYF. This chain connects TRBV4-3 to TRBJ2-7; TRBD1 matches at 8 bases. The germline CDR1 and CDR2 sequences are LGHNA and YSLEER. The J segment lost 5 bases and the V segment lost 3 bases, leaving 6 bases of the junction unmatched. The CDR3 spans 14 residues.

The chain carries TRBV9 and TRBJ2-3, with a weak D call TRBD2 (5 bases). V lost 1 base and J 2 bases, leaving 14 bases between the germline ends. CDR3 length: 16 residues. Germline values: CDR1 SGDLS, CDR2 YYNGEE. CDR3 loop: CASSVTAGGPTDTQYF. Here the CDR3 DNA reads TGTGCCAGCAGCGTAACCGCGGGCGGTCCCACAGATACGCAGTATTTT.

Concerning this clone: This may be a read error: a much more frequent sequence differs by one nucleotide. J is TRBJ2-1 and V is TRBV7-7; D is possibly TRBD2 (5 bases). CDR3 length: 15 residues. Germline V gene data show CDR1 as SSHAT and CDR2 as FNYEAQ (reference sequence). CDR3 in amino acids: CASSLGIGRGDGQFF. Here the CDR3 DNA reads TGTGCTAGCAGCTTAGGGATAGGACGGGGAGATGGGCAGTTCTTC.

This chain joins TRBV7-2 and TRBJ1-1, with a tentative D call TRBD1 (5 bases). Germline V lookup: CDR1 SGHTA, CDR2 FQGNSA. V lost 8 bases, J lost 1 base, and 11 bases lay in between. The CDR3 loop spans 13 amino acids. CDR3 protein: CASRSQENTEAFF. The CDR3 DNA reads TGTGCCAGCCGCTCACAGGAGAACACTGAAGCTTTCTTT.

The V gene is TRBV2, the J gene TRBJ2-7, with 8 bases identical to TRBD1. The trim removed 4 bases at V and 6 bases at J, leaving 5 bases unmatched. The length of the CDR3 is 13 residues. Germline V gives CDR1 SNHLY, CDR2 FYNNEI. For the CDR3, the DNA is TGTGCCAGCAGTGGAGACAGGGGTACCGAGCAGTACTTC. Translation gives CASSGDRGTEQYF.

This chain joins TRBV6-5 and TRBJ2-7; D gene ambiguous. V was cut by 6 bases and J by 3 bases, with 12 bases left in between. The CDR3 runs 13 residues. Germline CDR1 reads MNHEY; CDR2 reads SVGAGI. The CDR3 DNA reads TGTGCCAGCAGCCTCACCCTAAACTACGAGCAGTACTTC. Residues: CASSLTLNYEQYF.

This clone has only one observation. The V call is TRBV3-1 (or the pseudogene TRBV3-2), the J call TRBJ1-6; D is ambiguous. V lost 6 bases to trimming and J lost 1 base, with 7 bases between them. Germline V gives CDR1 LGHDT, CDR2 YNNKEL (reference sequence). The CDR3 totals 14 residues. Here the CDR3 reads CASSLLSYNSPLHF. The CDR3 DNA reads TGTGCCAGCAGTCTGCTATCCTATAATTCACCCCTCCACTTT.

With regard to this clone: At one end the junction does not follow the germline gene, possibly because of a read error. CDR3 nucleotide sequence: TGTGCCAGCAGCTTGGACGTGGGACTAGCGTGGACATTT. Translation gives CASSLDVGLAWTF. V is TRBV5-6 and J is TRBJ2-2; 10 bases are shared with TRBD2. The CDR3 covers 13 residues. The germline V gene has CDR1 SGHDT and CDR2 YYEEEE.

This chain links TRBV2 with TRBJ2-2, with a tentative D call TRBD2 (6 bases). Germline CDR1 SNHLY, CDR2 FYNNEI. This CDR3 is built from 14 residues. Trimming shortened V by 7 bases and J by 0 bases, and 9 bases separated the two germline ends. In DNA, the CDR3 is TGTGCCAGCAAGGAGGGTACGAACACCGGGGAGCTGTTTTTT. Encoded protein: CASKEGTNTGELFF. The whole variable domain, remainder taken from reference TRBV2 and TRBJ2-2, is EPEVTQTPSHQVTQMGQEVILRCVPISNHLYFYWYRQILGQKVEFLVSFYNNEISEKSEIFDDQFSVERPDGSNFTLKIRSTKLEDSAMYFCASKEGTNTGELFFGEGSRLTVL.

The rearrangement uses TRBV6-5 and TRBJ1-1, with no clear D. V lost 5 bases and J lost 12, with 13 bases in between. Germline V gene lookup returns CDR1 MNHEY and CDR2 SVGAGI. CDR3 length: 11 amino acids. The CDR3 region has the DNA TGTGCCAGCAGTCGTCCTGGGAGATCTTTCTTT. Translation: CASSRPGRSFF.

CDR3 DNA: TGTGCCACCCAAGCGGGAGGGGCATTGACCGGGGAGCTGTTTTTT. Translating it yields CATQAGGALTGELFF. The gene calls are TRBV24-1 and TRBJ2-2; 10 bases match TRBD2. The CDR3 loop spans 15 amino acids. Germline CDR1 is KGHDR and CDR2 is SFDVKD. V was clipped by 9 bases and J by 5 bases; unmatched bases: 8.